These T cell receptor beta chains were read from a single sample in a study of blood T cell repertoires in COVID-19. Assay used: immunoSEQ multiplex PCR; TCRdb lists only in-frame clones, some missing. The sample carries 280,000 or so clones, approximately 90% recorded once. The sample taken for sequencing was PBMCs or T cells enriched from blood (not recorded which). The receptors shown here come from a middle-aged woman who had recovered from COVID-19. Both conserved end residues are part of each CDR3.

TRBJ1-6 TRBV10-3 CAISDPRQGNNSPLHF
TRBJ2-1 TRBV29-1 CSVEGAGGGGYNEQFF
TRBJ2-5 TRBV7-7 CASSLGLAGEETQYF
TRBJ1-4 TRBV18 CASSLTGVNEKLFF
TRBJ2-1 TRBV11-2 CASSPAGGSSYNEQFF
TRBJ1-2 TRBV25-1 CASSTNRLDGYTF
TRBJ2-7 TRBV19 CASKEDRETYEQYF
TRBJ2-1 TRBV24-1 CATSDPSAGGTYEQFF
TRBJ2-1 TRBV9 CASSVALGDRSGISYNEQFF
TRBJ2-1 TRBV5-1 CASSFGLAYYNEQFF
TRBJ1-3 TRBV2 CASRQETGGANTIYF
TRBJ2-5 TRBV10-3 CATRTAKETQYF
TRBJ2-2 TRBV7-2 CASSSLAKYDGELFF
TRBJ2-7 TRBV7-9 CASSSLEGTYEQYF
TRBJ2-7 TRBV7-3 CASSLHIGQDYEQYF
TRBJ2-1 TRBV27 CASSFLAGTYNEQFF
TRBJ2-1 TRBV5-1 CASSWGLAGVRQFF
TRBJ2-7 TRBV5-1 CASSLVGGRSYEQYF
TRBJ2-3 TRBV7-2 CASSLGPSGLRTDTQYF
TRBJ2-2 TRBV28 CASSLGGSTGELFF
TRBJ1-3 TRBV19 CASSIPTGRAGNTIYF
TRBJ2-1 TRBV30 CAWSVAGRASQEQFF
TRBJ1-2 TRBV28 CASSLYHWTAGNYTF
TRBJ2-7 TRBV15 CATGQGLYEQYF
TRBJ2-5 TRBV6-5 CASNDRGGSETQYF
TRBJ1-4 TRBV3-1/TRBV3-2 CASSQGGTGENEKLFF
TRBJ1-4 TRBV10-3 CAIRGDGSGEKLFF
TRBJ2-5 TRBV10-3 CAISEGSGGGETQYF
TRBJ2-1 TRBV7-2 CASSPTGYTHEQFF
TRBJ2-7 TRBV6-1 CASSERDRTYEQYF
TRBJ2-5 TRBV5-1 CASRLALAMGETQYF
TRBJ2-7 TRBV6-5 CATKYSSSYEQYF
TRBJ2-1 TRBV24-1 CATSYGSFNEQFF
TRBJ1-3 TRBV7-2 CASSLAPRLDSHSGNTIYF
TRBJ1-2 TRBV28 CASRGDRVYGYTF
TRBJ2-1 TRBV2 CASRRIAGDGEQFF
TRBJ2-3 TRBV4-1 CASSQAPSGSTDTQYF
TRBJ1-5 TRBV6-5 CASSRQGLENQPQHF
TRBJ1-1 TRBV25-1 CASSDTGTGAEAFF
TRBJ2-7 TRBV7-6 CASSLSGGGVYEQYF